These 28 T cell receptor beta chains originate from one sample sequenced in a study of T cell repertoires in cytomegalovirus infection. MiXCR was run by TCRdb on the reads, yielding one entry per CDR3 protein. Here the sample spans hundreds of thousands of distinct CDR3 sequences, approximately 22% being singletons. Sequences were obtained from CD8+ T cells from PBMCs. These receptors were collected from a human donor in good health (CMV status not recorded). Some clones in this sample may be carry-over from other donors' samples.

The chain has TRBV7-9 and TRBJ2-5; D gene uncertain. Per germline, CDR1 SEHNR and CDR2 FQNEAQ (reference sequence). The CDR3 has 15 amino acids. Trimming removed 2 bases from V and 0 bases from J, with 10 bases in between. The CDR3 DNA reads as TGTGCCAGCAGCTTAAGGGATGCTTACCAAGAGACCCAGTACTTC. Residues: CASSLRDAYQETQYF.

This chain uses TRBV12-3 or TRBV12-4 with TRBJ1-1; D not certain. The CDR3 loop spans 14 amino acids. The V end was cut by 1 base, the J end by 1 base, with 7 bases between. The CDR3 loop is CASSLGSWNTEAFF. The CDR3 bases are TGTGCCAGCAGTTTAGGTTCGTGGAACACTGAAGCTTTCTTT.

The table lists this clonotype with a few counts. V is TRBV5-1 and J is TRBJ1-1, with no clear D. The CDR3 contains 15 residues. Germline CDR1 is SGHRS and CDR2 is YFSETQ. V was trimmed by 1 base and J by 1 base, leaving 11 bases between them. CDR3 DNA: TGCGCCAGCAGCTTGTCCCCTCCGGGGAACACTGAAGCTTTCTTT. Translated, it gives CASSLSPPGNTEAFF.

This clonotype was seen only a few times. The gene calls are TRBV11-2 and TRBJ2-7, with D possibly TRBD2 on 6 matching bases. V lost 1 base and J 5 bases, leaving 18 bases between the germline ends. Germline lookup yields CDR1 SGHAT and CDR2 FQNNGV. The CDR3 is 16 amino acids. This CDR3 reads CASSLGYGTSSDEQYF. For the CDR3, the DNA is TGTGCCAGCAGCTTAGGTTACGGCACTAGCTCGGACGAGCAGTACTTC.

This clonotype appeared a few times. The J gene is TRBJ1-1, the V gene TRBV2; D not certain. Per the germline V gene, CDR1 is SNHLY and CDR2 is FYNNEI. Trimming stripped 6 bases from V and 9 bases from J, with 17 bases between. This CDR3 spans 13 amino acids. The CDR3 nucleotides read TGTGCCAGCAGGGCCCCGGAGACTTCTAAAGCTTTCTTT. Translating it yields CASRAPETSKAFF.

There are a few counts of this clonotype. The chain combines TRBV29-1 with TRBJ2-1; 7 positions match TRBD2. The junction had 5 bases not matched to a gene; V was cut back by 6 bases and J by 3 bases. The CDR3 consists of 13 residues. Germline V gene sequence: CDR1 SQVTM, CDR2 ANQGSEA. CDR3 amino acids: CSVDGGVYNEQFF. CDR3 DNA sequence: TGCAGCGTGGATGGGGGGGTCTACAATGAGCAGTTCTTC.

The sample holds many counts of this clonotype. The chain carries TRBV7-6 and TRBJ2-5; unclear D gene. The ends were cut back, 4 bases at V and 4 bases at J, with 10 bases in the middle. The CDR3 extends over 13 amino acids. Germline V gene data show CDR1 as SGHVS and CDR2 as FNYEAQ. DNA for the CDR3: TGTGCCAGCAGCTCGGCAATAGGAGAGACCCAGTACTTC. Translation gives CASSSAIGETQYF.

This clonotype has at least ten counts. The CDR3 coding sequence is TGTGCCAGCAGCTTACGAGGAGGCGACACCGCTTATAGCAATCAGCCCCAGCATTTT. Protein sequence: CASSLRGGDTAYSNQPQHF. V and J are TRBV7-2 and TRBJ1-5; D gene ambiguous. This CDR3 contains 19 residues. The V gene lost 2 bases and the J gene lost 0 bases, with 20 bases spanning the gap. Germline V gene sequence: CDR1 SGHTA, CDR2 FQGNSA.

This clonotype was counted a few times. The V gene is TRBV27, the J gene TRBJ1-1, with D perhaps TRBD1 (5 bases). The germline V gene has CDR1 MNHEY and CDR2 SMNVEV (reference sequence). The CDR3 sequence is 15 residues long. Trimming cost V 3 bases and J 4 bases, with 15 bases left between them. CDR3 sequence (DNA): TGTGCCAGCAGTTTTATGAGGGGAGAGGGCACTGAAGCTTTCTTT. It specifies CASSFMRGEGTEAFF.

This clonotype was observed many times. The CDR3 region is CASSSGQGAINEQYF. Here the CDR3 DNA reads TGTGCCAGCAGCTCTGGACAGGGGGCTATCAACGAGCAGTACTTC. The chain recombines TRBV7-9 with TRBJ2-7; TRBD1 aligns across 11 bases. Per the germline V gene, CDR1 is SEHNR and CDR2 is FQNEAQ (reference sequence). CDR3 length equals 15 residues. The V gene end was trimmed by 4 bases and the J gene end by 5 bases; junction bases not matched to a gene: 7.

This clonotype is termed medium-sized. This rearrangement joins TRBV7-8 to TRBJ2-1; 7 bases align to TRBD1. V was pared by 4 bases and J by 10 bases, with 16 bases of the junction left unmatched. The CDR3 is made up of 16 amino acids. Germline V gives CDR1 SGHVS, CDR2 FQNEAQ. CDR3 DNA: TGTGCCAGCAGCTCAACCGGGACAGCGAGAGGAGAAGAGCAGTTCTTC. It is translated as CASSSTGTARGEEQFF.

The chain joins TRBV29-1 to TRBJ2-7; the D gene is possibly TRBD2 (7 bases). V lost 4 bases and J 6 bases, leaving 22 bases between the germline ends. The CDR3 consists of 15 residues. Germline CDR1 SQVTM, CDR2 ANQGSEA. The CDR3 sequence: CSVGTRGARGAEQYF. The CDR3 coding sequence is TGCAGCGTTGGGACTAGGGGGGCCAGGGGCGCCGAGCAGTACTTC.

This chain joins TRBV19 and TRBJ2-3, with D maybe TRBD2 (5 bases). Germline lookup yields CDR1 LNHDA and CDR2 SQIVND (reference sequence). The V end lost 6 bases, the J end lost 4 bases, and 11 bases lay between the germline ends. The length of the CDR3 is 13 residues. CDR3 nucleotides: TGTGCCAGTAGCAGAGAGGGAGCAGATACGCAGTATTTT. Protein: CASSREGADTQYF.

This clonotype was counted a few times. CDR3 DNA sequence: TGTGCCAGCACCCCCACTAGCCCTTCATCCGGGGAGCTGTTTTTT. Translation: CASTPTSPSSGELFF. The V gene is TRBV6-5, the J gene TRBJ2-2, with a possible D match to TRBD2 (6 bases). V was cut by 7 bases and J by 6 bases, with 18 bases left in between. CDR1 MNHEY and CDR2 SVGAGI come from the germline V gene. The CDR3 covers 15 residues.

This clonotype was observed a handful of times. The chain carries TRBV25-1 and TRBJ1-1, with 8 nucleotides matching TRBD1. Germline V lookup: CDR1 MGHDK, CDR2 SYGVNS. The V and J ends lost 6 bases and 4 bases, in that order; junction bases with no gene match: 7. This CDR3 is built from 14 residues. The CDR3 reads CASRVAGGFTEAFF. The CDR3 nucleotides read TGTGCCAGCAGAGTGGCAGGGGGCTTCACTGAAGCTTTCTTT.

In nucleotides, the CDR3 is TGCGCCAGCAGCCCGCCGCTGGACGGCTACAATGAGCAGTTCTTC. Translated: CASSPPLDGYNEQFF. The genes are TRBV5-1 and TRBJ2-1; D is ambiguous. The CDR3 sequence is 15 residues long. Germline CDR1 reads SGHRS; CDR2 reads YFSETQ. Between the trimmed V and J ends, which lost 4 bases and 3 bases, there was a span of 14 bases.

The CDR3 reads CSVGEGFAGYEQYF. CDR3 bases: TGCAGCGTTGGGGAGGGTTTTGCCGGCTACGAGCAGTACTTC. The rearrangement joins TRBV29-1 to TRBJ2-7, with TRBD2 matching over 7 bases. In germline, CDR1 is SQVTM, CDR2 ANQGSEA. V lost 4 bases and J lost 3; bases outside the gene matches: 9. This CDR3 is 14 amino acids long.

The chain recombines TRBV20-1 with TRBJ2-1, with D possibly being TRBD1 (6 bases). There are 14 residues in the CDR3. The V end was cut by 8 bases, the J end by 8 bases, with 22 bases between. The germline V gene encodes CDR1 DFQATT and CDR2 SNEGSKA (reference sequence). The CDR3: CSYRVAGYVDEQFF. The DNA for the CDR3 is TGCAGTTACAGGGTGGCGGGTTACGTCGATGAGCAGTTCTTC.

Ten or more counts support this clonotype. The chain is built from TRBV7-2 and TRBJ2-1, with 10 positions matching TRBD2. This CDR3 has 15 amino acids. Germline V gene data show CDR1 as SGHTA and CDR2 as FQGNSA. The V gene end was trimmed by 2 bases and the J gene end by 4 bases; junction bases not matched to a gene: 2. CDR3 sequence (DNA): TGTGCCAGCAGCTTATTTAGCGGGGGGTACAATGAGCAGTTCTTC. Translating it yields CASSLFSGGYNEQFF.

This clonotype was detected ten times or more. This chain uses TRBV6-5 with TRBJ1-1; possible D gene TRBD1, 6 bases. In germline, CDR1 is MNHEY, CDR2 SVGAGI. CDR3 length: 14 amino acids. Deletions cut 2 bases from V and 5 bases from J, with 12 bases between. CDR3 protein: CASSYGGLGTEAFF. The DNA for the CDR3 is TGTGCCAGCAGTTACGGGGGGCTCGGGACTGAAGCTTTCTTT.

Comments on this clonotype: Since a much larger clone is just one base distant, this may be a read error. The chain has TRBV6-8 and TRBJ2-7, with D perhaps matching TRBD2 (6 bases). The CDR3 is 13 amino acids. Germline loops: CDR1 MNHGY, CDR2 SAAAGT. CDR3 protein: CATAPGDSYGQYF. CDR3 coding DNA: TGTGCCACCGCTCCGGGGGACTCCTACGGGCAGTACTTC.

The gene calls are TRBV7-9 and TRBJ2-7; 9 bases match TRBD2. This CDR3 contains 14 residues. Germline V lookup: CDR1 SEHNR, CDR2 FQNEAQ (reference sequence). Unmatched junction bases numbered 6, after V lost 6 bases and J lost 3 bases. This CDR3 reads CASSLAGRIYEQYF. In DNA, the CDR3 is TGTGCCAGCAGTCTAGCGGGGCGAATCTACGAGCAGTACTTC.

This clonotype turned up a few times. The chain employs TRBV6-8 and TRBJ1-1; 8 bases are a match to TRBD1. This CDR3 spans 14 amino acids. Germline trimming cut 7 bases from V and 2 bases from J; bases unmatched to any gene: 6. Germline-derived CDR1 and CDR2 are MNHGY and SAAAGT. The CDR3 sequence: CASITGGGNTEAFF. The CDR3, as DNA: TGTGCCAGCATCACAGGGGGGGGTAACACTGAAGCTTTCTTT.

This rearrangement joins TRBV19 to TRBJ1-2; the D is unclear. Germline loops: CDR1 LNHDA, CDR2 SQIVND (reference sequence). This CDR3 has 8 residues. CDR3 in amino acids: CATGGYTF. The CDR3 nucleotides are TGTGCTACCGGTGGCTACACCTTC.

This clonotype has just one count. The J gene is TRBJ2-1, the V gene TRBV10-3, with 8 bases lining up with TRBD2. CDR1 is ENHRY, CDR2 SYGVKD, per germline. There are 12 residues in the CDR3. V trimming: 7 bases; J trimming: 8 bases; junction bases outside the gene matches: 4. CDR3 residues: CAIKGAGDEQFF. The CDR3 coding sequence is TGTGCCATCAAGGGAGCGGGGGATGAGCAGTTCTTC.

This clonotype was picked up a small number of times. CDR3: CASSVAGFANQPQHF. In nucleotides, the CDR3 is TGTGCCAGCAGCGTAGCCGGGTTTGCCAATCAGCCCCAGCATTTT. The rearrangement joins TRBV9 to TRBJ1-5, with unresolved D. Germline V gene data show CDR1 as SGDLS and CDR2 as YYNGEE. Trimming cost V 0 bases and J 3 bases, with 10 bases left between them. The CDR3 runs 15 residues.

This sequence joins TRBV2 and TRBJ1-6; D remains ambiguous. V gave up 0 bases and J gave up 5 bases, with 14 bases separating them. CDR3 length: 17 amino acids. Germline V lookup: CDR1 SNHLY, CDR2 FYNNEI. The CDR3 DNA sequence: TGTGCCAGCAGTGAAGCGCTTCACATACCGAATAATTCACCCCTCCACTTT. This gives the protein CASSEALHIPNNSPLHF.

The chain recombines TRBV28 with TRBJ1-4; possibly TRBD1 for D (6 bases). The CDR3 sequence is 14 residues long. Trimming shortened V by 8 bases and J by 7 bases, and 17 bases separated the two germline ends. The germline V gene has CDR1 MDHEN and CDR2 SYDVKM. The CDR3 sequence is CASQDQGLGEKLFF. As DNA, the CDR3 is TGTGCCAGCCAAGACCAGGGGTTAGGTGAAAAACTGTTTTTT. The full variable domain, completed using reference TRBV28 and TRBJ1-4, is DVKVTQSSRYLVKRTGEKVFLECVQDMDHENMFWYRQDPGLGLRLIYFSYDVKMKEKGDIPEGYSVSREKKERFSLILESASTNQTSMYLCASQDQGLGEKLFFGSGTQLSVL.